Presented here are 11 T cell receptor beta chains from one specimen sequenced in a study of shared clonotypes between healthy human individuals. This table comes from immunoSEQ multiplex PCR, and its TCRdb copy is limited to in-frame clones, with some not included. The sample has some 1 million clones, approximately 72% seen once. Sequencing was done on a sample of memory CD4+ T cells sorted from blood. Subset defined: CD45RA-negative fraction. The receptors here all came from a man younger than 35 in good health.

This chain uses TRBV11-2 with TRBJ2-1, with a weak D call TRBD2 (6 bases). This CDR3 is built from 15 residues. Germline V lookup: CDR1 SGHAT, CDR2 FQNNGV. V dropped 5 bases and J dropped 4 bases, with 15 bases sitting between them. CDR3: CASSKLAREYNEQFF. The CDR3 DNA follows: TGTGCCAGCAGCAAACTAGCAAGGGAGTACAATGAGCAGTTCTTC.

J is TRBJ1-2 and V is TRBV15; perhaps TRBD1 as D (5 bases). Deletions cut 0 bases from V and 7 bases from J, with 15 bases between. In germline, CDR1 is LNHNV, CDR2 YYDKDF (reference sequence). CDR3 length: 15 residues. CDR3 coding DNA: TGTGCCACCAGCAGAGATCCTCAGGGAGTCGGTGGCTACACCTTC. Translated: CATSRDPQGVGGYTF.

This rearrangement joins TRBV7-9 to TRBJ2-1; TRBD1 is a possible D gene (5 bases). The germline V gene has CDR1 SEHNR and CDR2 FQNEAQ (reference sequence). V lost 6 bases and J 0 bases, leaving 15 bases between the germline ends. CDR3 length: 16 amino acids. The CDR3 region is CASRTVRGSSYNEQFF. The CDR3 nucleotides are TGTGCCAGCAGGACAGTCCGTGGGTCCTCCTACAATGAGCAGTTCTTC.

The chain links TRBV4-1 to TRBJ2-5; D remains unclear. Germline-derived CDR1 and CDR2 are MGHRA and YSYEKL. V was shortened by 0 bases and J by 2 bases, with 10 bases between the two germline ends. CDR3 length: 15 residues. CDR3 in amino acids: CASSQEWAAQETQYF. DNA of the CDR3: TGCGCCAGCAGCCAAGAGTGGGCAGCACAAGAGACCCAGTACTTC.

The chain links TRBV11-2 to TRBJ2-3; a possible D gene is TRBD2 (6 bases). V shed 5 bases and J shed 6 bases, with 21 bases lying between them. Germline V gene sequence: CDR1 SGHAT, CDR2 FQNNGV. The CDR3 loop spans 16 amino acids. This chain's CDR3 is CASSLGTGSTPDTQYF. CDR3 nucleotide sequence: TGTGCCAGCAGCCTGGGGACTGGATCCACCCCGGATACGCAGTATTTT.

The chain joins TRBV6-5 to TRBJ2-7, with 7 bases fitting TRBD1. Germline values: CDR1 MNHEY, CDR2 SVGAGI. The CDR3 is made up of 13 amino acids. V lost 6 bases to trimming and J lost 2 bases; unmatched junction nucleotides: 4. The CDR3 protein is CASSRTGAYEQYF. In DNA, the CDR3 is TGTGCCAGCAGCCGTACAGGGGCCTACGAGCAGTACTTC.

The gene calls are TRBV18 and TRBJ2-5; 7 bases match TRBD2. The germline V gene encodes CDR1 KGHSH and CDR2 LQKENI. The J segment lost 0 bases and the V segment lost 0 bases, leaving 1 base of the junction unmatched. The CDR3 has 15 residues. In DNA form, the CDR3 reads TGTGCCAGCTCACCACCGGGACTACACCAAGAGACCCAGTACTTC. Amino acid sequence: CASSPPGLHQETQYF.

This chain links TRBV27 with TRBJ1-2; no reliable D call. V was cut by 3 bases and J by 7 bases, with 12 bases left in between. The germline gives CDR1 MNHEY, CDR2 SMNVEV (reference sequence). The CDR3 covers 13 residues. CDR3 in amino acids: CASSFRAQFGYTF. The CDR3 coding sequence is TGTGCCAGCAGTTTCCGGGCCCAGTTTGGCTACACCTTC.

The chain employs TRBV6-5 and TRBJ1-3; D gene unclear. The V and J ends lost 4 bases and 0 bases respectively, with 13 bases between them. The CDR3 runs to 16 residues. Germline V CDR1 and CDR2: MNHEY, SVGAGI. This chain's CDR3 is CASSSEKLSSGNTIYF. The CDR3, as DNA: TGTGCCAGCAGTTCCGAGAAACTCAGCTCTGGAAACACCATATATTTT.

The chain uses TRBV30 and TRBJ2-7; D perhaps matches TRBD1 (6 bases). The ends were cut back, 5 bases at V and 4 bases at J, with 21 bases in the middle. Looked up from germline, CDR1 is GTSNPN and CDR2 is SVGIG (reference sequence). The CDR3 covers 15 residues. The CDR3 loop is CAWGSTTGSRYEQYF. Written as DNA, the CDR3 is TGTGCCTGGGGATCGACCACAGGGTCACGTTACGAGCAGTACTTC.

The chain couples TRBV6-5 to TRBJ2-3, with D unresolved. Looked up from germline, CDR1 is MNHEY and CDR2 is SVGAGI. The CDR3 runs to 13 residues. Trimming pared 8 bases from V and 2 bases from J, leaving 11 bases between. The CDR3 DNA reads TGTGCCAGCTTCCGCGCATTCACAGATACGCAGTATTTT. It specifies CASFRAFTDTQYF.